Listed here are 13 T cell receptor beta chains from one sample, sequenced in a study of regulatory T cells in long-lasting Graves disease. Building of the TCR beta libraries involved iRepertoire HTBI primers and Arm-PCR of CDR3 regions. MiXCR was run by TCRdb on the multiplex PCR reads, yielding one entry per CDR3 protein. The table includes under 400,000 distinct CDR3 sequences, around 17% detected once. This sample's time point: newly diagnosed GD, antithyroid drugs for less than 3 months. There was RNA extracted from PBMCs, and the TCR library was made from it. These data also formed part of another study, on T cells in Graves' hyperthyroidism and ophthalmopathy.

Material: peripheral blood mononuclear cells (PBMCs), obtained at new diagnosis, from a patient treated with antithyroid drugs. These TCRs come from a man aged 40-49 years with Graves disease.

The chain carries TRBV30 and TRBJ2-2; 9 bases are a match to TRBD2. The germline CDR1 and CDR2 sequences are GTSNPN and SVGIG (reference sequence). The CDR3 spans 16 residues. With 0 bases clipped from V and 6 bases from J, the junction kept 8 bases outside the gene matches. Here the CDR3 reads CAWSVIAGARAGELFF. The CDR3 DNA sequence: TGTGCCTGGAGTGTAATAGCGGGGGCAAGAGCCGGGGAGCTGTTTTTT.

In its sample, this clonotype was seen many times. The chain uses TRBV5-1 and TRBJ2-1; weak D call: TRBD1 (5 bases). From germline, CDR1 is SGHRS and CDR2 YFSETQ. Trimming removed 4 bases at V and 6 bases at J, with 17 bases between. The CDR3 covers 15 residues. The CDR3 is CASSPTGQLGNEQFF. Written as DNA, the CDR3 is TGCGCCAGCAGCCCAACAGGTCAGCTAGGCAATGAGCAGTTCTTC.

At least ten counts were recorded for this clonotype. CDR3 sequence reads: CASSLDQPQHF. The CDR3 region has the DNA TGTGCCAGCAGTTTAGACCAGCCCCAGCATTTT. The chain combines TRBV28 with TRBJ1-5; D is uncertain. This CDR3 contains 11 residues. The germline V gene has CDR1 MDHEN and CDR2 SYDVKM. V was cut by 2 bases and J by 7 bases, with 3 bases left in between. Supplemented by reference TRBV28 and TRBJ1-5, the full variable domain reads DVKVTQSSRYLVKRTGEKVFLECVQDMDHENMFWYRQDPGLGLRLIYFSYDVKMKEKGDIPEGYSVSREKKERFSLILESASTNQTSMYLCASSLDQPQHFGDGTRLSIL.

This clonotype was counted at least ten times. V usage is TRBV28 and J usage is TRBJ2-5; 7 bases match TRBD2. CDR3 size: 15 residues. Germline CDR1 MDHEN, CDR2 SYDVKM. Trimming cost V 6 bases and J 5 bases; bases outside gene matches: 12. CDR3 coding DNA: TGTGCCAGCAGCCTTGGGGGGGGACTGGAGGAGACCCAGTACTTC. Translating gives CASSLGGGLEETQYF.

In its sample, this clonotype was seen many times. The CDR3 DNA sequence: TGCAGCGTTGCGCTTATCCAAGAGACCCAGTACTTC. This translates into CSVALIQETQYF. The chain carries TRBV29-1 and TRBJ2-5; D is unclear. The V gene's germline CDR1 is SQVTM and CDR2 ANQGSEA. The CDR3 contains 12 residues. Trimming removed 4 bases at V and 1 base at J, with 7 bases between.

The table lists this clonotype with many counts. This chain's CDR3 is CASSLSYRVHLVSSYNEQFF. CDR3 DNA sequence: TGTGCCAGCAGCTTGAGTTATCGGGTGCACCTCGTTAGCTCCTACAATGAGCAGTTCTTC. The chain couples TRBV12-3 or TRBV12-4 to TRBJ2-1; D gene ambiguous. Deletions cut 6 bases from V and 0 bases from J, with 27 bases between. The CDR3 is 20 amino acids.

V usage is TRBV10-3 and J usage is TRBJ1-4, with D possibly matching TRBD1 (5 bases). Trimming left V 0 bases short and J 0 bases short, with 8 bases between. The CDR3 length is 16 residues. Per germline, CDR1 ENHRY and CDR2 SYGVKD. CDR3 sequence reads: CAISESSTATNEKLFF. In DNA form, the CDR3 reads TGTGCCATCAGTGAGTCATCGACAGCAACTAATGAAAAACTGTTTTTT.

This clonotype appeared many times. One end of the junction is discordant with germline, which a read error may explain. The chain links TRBV5-1 to TRBJ2-3; D is ambiguous. This CDR3 region has 14 residues. The germline V gene has CDR1 SGHRS and CDR2 YFSETQ. CDR3 sequence (DNA): TGTGCCAGCAGCTTCGGCGGATACACAGATACGCAGTATTTT. Its protein product is CASSFGGYTDTQYF. The full variable domain, completed using reference TRBV5-1 and TRBJ2-3, is KAGVTQTPRYLIKTRGQQVTLSCSPISGHRSVSWYQQTPGQGLQFLFEYFSETQRNKGNFPGRFSGRQFSNSRSEMNVSTLELGDSALYLCASSFGGYTDTQYFGPGTRLTVL.

This clonotype occurred a few times. The chain is built from TRBV5-4 and TRBJ2-2, with D unresolved. Germline CDR1 is SGHNT and CDR2 is YYREEE (reference sequence). The V end lost 2 bases, the J end lost 1 base, and 9 bases lay between the germline ends. This CDR3 is 15 amino acids long. The chain's CDR3 is CASSFGVRNTGELFF. In nucleotides, the CDR3 is TGTGCCAGCAGCTTTGGCGTGAGGAACACCGGGGAGCTGTTTTTT.

This clonotype was seen at least ten times. The rearrangement links TRBV2 to TRBJ2-1; 9 nucleotides match TRBD2. CDR1 and CDR2 from the germline V gene are SNHLY and FYNNEI. V dropped 7 bases and J dropped 8; count of bases not matched to a gene: 12. CDR3 length equals 15 residues. CDR3 nucleotide sequence: TGTGCCAGCACCTTGACTGGCGGGGGGGCTGATGAGCAGTTCTTC. It translates to CASTLTGGGADEQFF.

At least ten counts were recorded for this clonotype. The gene calls are TRBV12-3 or TRBV12-4 and TRBJ1-3; a possible D gene is TRBD1 (5 bases). The CDR3 sequence is 14 residues long. With 2 bases removed from V and 1 base from J, the gap between germline ends came to 6 bases. The CDR3 reads CASSLSGSGNTIYF. The CDR3 DNA reads TGTGCCAGCAGTTTATCAGGGTCTGGAAACACCATATATTTT.

J is TRBJ2-3 and V is TRBV10-3; the D is unclear. The V gene lost 4 bases and the J gene lost 4 bases, with 6 bases spanning the gap. Germline V gives CDR1 ENHRY, CDR2 SYGVKD. This CDR3 region has 12 residues. The CDR3 nucleotides are TGTGCCATCAGTGCCGGTCCAGATACGCAGTATTTT. Translating it yields CAISAGPDTQYF.

A remark on this clonotype: This could be a read error, since a much larger clone is one nucleotide away. The V call is TRBV30, the J call TRBJ2-2; perhaps TRBD1 as D (9 bases). Germline CDR1 reads GTSNPN; CDR2 reads SVGIG (reference sequence). The ends were cut back, 4 bases at V and 2 bases at J, with 14 bases in the middle. This CDR3 has 15 amino acids. The CDR3 DNA sequence: TGTGCCTGGATAGCGGGACAGGGAAACACCGGGGAGCTGTTTTTT. This encodes CAWIAGQGNTGELFF.